The 4 T cell receptor beta chains listed next were all sequenced from one sample in a study of molecular identifiers for immune sequencing clone quantification. Each CDR3 protein is one row after TCRdb ran MiXCR on the PCR reads. The sample includes about 500,000 distinct CDR3 sequences, roughly 26% of them seen just once. Sequenced input: naive CD8+ T cells from blood, with Jurkat cell RNA spiked in. Subset specified: FACS-sorted CD8+CD4-CCR7+CD45RA+ naive T cells. The receptors derive from a human donor in good health. Some libraries in this study had Jurkat cell RNA spiked in.

This clonotype has more than one count but fewer than ten. V and J are TRBV7-9 and TRBJ2-1; 10 bases fit TRBD1. The ends lost 5 bases at V and 8 bases at J; junction bases unmatched: 6. Per germline, CDR1 SEHNR and CDR2 FQNEAQ (reference sequence). This CDR3 contains 14 residues. This CDR3 is CASSHRDRGYEQFF. The DNA of the CDR3 is TGTGCCAGCAGCCACCGGGACAGGGGTTATGAGCAGTTCTTC.

Details on this clonotype: A much bigger clone sits one base away, suggesting this may be a read error. CDR3: CASSLADRMTYEQYF. In DNA form, the CDR3 reads TGCGCCAGCAGCTTGGCCGACAGGATGACCTACGAGCAGTACTTC. The chain recombines TRBV5-1 with TRBJ2-7; D might be TRBD1 (6 bases). Trimming cost V 0 bases and J 2 bases, with 12 bases left between them. Germline assignment: CDR1 SGHRS and CDR2 YFSETQ. CDR3 length: 15 amino acids.

This clonotype occurred a few times. The chain links TRBV5-6 to TRBJ2-5, with 8 nucleotides matching TRBD2. Per germline, CDR1 SGHDT and CDR2 YYEEEE. The CDR3 consists of 14 residues. Trimming at V came to 2 bases and at J to 4 bases, leaving 4 bases not matched to a gene. The CDR3 protein is CASSFPTSGETQYF. DNA for the CDR3: TGTGCCAGCAGCTTCCCCACTAGCGGAGAGACCCAGTACTTC.

The chain recombines TRBV6-1 with TRBJ2-7, with 10 bases identical to TRBD1. CDR1 is MNHNS and CDR2 is SASEGT in the germline V gene. The CDR3 extends over 14 amino acids. Trimming at V came to 8 bases and at J to 1 base, leaving 5 bases not matched to a gene. The CDR3 nucleotides read TGTGCCAGCTCCCGGACAGGGGGATCCTACGAGCAGTACTTC. It is translated as CASSRTGGSYEQYF.